Sequencing of this TCR beta chain was carried out in a study of regulatory dendritic cells for organ transplantation listed by TCRdb under 2017. Turning to the overall study: To make regulatory dendritic cells, monocytes were cultured with vitamin D3 on days 0 and 4 and with IL-10 on day 4. On day 6, LPS was added to the DC cultures so that the response of the DCs to a potent maturation-inducing agent could be evaluated. Before and after allostimulation with regulatory or mature dendritic cells, TCRbeta repertoires were sequenced from sorted naive and memory CD4+ and CD8+ T cells.

Sorted T cell subsets were CFSE-labeled and co-cultured for around five days with allogeneic regulatory or mature dendritic cells at a 1:10 DC:T ratio. Naive T cells were sorted as CD45RA+ and memory T cells as CD45RO+ CD4+ or CD8+ cells by FACS. T cells for TCR sequencing came from two healthy control subjects. Genomic DNA was extracted with the Qiagen DNeasy Blood & Tissue Kit. The TCRbeta CDR3 regions were amplified in a multiplexed two-step PCR with Vbeta-specific forward primers and Jbeta-specific reverse primers. The TCRbeta libraries were sequenced on an Illumina instrument via the immunoSEQ service. Turning to the authors' computational methods: V, D and J genes were assigned using IMGT annotation, and counts were corrected for multiplex PCR bias using synthetic CDR3 analogues. In the immunoSEQ Analyzer, repertoire clonality was calculated as one minus normalized Shannon entropy. Clonal expansion was defined by Fisher's exact test with Benjamini-Hochberg false discovery rate control, using two-tailed P<0.01. Here the immuneACCESS table is served through TCRdb, limited to in-frame sequences with V and J called. Missing clones are a known gap in these copies; in checked studies unresolved V genes cover under half, and the rest lacks a known reason. D and trimming were read from the DNA, whereas the V and J calls and clone size are those reported in that table. This sample holds about 10,000 clones; about three fifths were observed only once. Roughly 0.6% of the sample belongs to the ten largest clones.

CDR1 and CDR2 were assigned from the germline V gene as KGHSH and LQKENI. Deletion took 2 bases off V and 7 bases off J, with a span of 14 bases between the germline ends. The CDR3, cysteine through phenylalanine, is 15 amino acids long. Kept here is only the CDR3 DNA, which spans 45 bases and is read in frame from base 1. This clone was counted only a few times. Its binding antigen is unknown. No base quality information exists; no much larger clone differs at one position. Broader findings and caveats from the paper: Sequencing was done in only a couple of subjects, and the authors reported considerable heterogeneity between individuals in the alloreactive memory CD8+ T cell pool. In both subjects, allostimulation led to expansion of memory CD8+ clones, though the expansion induced by regulatory dendritic cells appeared to be more limited than that induced by mature dendritic cells. Among the resting subsets, memory CD8+ T cells contained the most alloreactive TCR clonotypes. The repertoires of naive CD4+ and CD8+ T cells were highly diverse, while memory cell repertoires were less diverse, with memory CD8+ cells being the most oligoclonal.

The clonotype was recovered from a human donor in good health. The rearranged chain carries TRBV18 and TRBJ2-2, and perhaps TRBD1 as D gene, on 6 matching bases. The sequencing input was naive CD4+ T cells from blood cultured with dendritic cells. In light of the paper, this sample's cell subset or site label describes: CD45RA+ naive T cells. The sequenced DNA: TGTGCCAGCTCACCAGAACAGGGATTGGTCGGGGAGCTGTTTTTT. It specifies CASSPEQGLVGELFF. When the CDR3 is completed using the reference TRBV18 and TRBJ2-2 genes on either side, the full variable domain is NAGVMQNPRHLVRRRGQEARLRCSPMKGHSHVYWYRQLPEEGLKFMVYLQKENIIDESGMPKERFSAEFPKEGPSILRIQQVVRGDSAAYFCASSPEQGLVGELFFGEGSRLTVL.